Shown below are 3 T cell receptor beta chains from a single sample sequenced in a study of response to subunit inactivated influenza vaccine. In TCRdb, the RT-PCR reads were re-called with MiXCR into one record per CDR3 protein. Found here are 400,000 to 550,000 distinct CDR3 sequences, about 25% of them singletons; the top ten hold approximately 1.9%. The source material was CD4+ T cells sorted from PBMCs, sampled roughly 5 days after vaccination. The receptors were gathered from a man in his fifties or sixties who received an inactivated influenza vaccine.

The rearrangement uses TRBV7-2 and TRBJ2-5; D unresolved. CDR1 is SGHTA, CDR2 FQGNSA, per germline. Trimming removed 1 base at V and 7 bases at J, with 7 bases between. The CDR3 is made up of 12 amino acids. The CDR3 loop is CASSLGLVTQYF. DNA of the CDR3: TGTGCCAGCAGCTTAGGGTTAGTGACCCAGTACTTC.

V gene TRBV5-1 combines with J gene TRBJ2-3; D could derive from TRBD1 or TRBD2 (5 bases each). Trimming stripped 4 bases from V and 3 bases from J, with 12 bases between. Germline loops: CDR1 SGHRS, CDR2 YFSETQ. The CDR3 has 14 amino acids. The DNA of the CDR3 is TGCGCCAGCAGCGGCTGGGGACCGACAGATACGCAGTATTTT. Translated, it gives CASSGWGPTDTQYF.

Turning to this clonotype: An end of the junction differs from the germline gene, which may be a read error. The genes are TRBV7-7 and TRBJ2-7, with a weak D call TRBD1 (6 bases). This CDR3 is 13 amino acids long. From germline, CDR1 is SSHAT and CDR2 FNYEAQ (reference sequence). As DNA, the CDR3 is TGTGCTAGCAGTCCCGGACAGCCCGGCGAGCAGTACTTC. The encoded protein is CASSPGQPGEQYF.